These T cell receptor beta chains were read from a single sample in a study of shared clonotypes between healthy human individuals. Assay: immunoSEQ multiplex PCR; the TCRdb copy retains only in-frame clones and omits some. The table records hundreds of thousands of clones, 95% to 97% of them present only once. The sample consisted of naive CD8+ T cells sorted from blood. The receptors come from a woman aged 30 to 39 in good health. The CDR3 runs from the conserved cysteine through the conserved F or W. Fields, in order: D gene, J gene, V gene, clone size, CDR3 protein, CDR3 DNA. The D gene is left open where the match is weak. Rows may omit the clone size; those that give it use once, few, many or a size class.

d_call: TRBD1
j_call: TRBJ2-2
v_call: TRBV2
clone_size: -
cdr3_aa: CASRGPTGFKAGELFF
cdr3_nt: TGTGCCAGCAGGGGTCCGACAGGGTTCAAGGCCGGGGAGCTGTTTTTT

d_call: TRBD2
j_call: TRBJ2-7
v_call: TRBV4-2
clone_size: -
cdr3_aa: CASSPGLAGAWYEQYF
cdr3_nt: TGTGCCAGCAGCCCAGGACTAGCGGGGGCTTGGTACGAGCAGTACTTC

d_call: TRBD2
j_call: TRBJ2-1
v_call: TRBV7-7
clone_size: -
cdr3_aa: CASSPGTSGYNEQFF
cdr3_nt: TGTGCCAGCAGCCCGGGGACTAGCGGATACAATGAGCAGTTCTTC

d_call: -
j_call: TRBJ1-1
v_call: TRBV28
clone_size: once
cdr3_aa: CASTKQGSNTEAFF
cdr3_nt: TGTGCCAGCACCAAACAGGGCTCGAACACTGAAGCTTTCTTT

d_call: TRBD1
j_call: TRBJ1-5
v_call: TRBV19
clone_size: -
cdr3_aa: CAGGLTGLGQPQHF
cdr3_nt: TGTGCCGGGGGCCTGACAGGGTTGGGTCAGCCCCAGCATTTT

d_call: -
j_call: TRBJ2-7
v_call: TRBV20-1
clone_size: -
cdr3_aa: CSARGLEEQYF
cdr3_nt: TGCAGTGCTAGAGGGTTGGAGGAGCAGTACTTC

d_call: -
j_call: TRBJ2-1
v_call: TRBV7-6
clone_size: -
cdr3_aa: CASSLGEGEQFF
cdr3_nt: TGTGCCAGCAGCTTAGGAGAGGGTGAGCAGTTCTTC

d_call: TRBD1
j_call: TRBJ2-7
v_call: TRBV28
clone_size: -
cdr3_aa: CASIKTGGENEQYF
cdr3_nt: TGTGCCAGCATCAAAACAGGGGGCGAGAACGAGCAGTACTTC

d_call: -
j_call: TRBJ2-7
v_call: TRBV7-9
clone_size: -
cdr3_aa: CASSLAMSGIDEQYF
cdr3_nt: TGTGCCAGCAGCTTAGCAATGTCAGGGATCGACGAGCAGTACTTC

d_call: TRBD1
j_call: TRBJ2-2
v_call: TRBV13
clone_size: -
cdr3_aa: CASSSDREAGELFF
cdr3_nt: TGTGCCAGCAGCTCGGACAGGGAGGCCGGGGAGCTGTTTTTT

d_call: TRBD2
j_call: TRBJ2-7
v_call: TRBV9
clone_size: -
cdr3_aa: CASSAEGLAGIYEQYF
cdr3_nt: TGTGCCAGCAGCGCCGAAGGACTAGCGGGCATCTACGAGCAGTACTTC

d_call: -
j_call: TRBJ2-6
v_call: TRBV27
clone_size: -
cdr3_aa: CASSLMGSTGANVLTF
cdr3_nt: TGTGCCAGCAGTTTAATGGGATCCACTGGGGCCAACGTCCTGACTTTC

d_call: -
j_call: TRBJ1-6
v_call: TRBV4-1
clone_size: -
cdr3_aa: CASSQGPSSPLHF
cdr3_nt: TGCGCCAGCAGCCAGGGACCTTCTTCACCCCTCCACTTT

d_call: TRBD1
j_call: TRBJ2-4
v_call: TRBV6-1
clone_size: -
cdr3_aa: CASSLPDRNQYF
cdr3_nt: TGTGCCAGCAGCCTACCGGACAGGAATCAGTACTTC

d_call: -
j_call: TRBJ2-7
v_call: TRBV9
clone_size: -
cdr3_aa: CASSPSDLGGDEQYF
cdr3_nt: TGTGCCAGCAGCCCTTCGGACCTCGGTGGGGACGAGCAGTACTTC

d_call: -
j_call: TRBJ2-7
v_call: TRBV20-1
clone_size: -
cdr3_aa: CSARTAYEQYF
cdr3_nt: TGCAGTGCTCGGACAGCGTACGAGCAGTACTTC

d_call: -
j_call: TRBJ1-1
v_call: TRBV7-6
clone_size: -
cdr3_aa: CASSLAAGRNTEAFF
cdr3_nt: TGTGCCAGCAGCTTAGCGGCAGGGAGAAACACTGAAGCTTTCTTT

d_call: TRBD1
j_call: TRBJ2-1
v_call: TRBV4-1
clone_size: -
cdr3_aa: CASSQVTQPRGNEQFF
cdr3_nt: TGCGCCAGCAGCCAAGTCACCCAGCCCAGGGGGAATGAGCAGTTCTTC

d_call: -
j_call: TRBJ2-3
v_call: TRBV7-9
clone_size: -
cdr3_aa: CASSSTYREESTDTQYF
cdr3_nt: TGTGCCAGCAGCTCTACCTACAGGGAAGAAAGCACAGATACGCAGTATTTT

d_call: TRBD2
j_call: TRBJ2-4
v_call: TRBV29-1
clone_size: -
cdr3_aa: CSAAGTSGSEVTKNIQYF
cdr3_nt: TGCAGCGCCGCCGGGACTAGCGGGAGTGAGGTGACCAAAAACATTCAGTACTTC

d_call: TRBD2
j_call: TRBJ2-7
v_call: TRBV9
clone_size: -
cdr3_aa: CASSVEAGGYEQYF
cdr3_nt: TGTGCCAGCAGCGTAGAAGCGGGAGGCTACGAGCAGTACTTC

d_call: -
j_call: TRBJ1-3
v_call: TRBV28
clone_size: -
cdr3_aa: CASRTDASPGNTIYF
cdr3_nt: TGTGCCAGCAGAACGGACGCGAGTCCAGGAAACACCATATATTTT

d_call: -
j_call: TRBJ2-1
v_call: TRBV28
clone_size: -
cdr3_aa: CASSPRGARTYNEQFF
cdr3_nt: TGTGCCAGCAGCCCCCGGGGGGCTAGAACCTACAATGAGCAGTTCTTC

d_call: -
j_call: TRBJ2-3
v_call: TRBV7-9
clone_size: -
cdr3_aa: CASSLYGGYTDTQYF
cdr3_nt: TGTGCCAGCAGCTTATATGGCGGCTACACAGATACGCAGTATTTT

d_call: TRBD1
j_call: TRBJ1-4
v_call: TRBV19
clone_size: -
cdr3_aa: CASSKPRGQEKLFF
cdr3_nt: TGTGCCAGTAGTAAACCCAGGGGGCAAGAAAAACTGTTTTTT

d_call: -
j_call: TRBJ2-3
v_call: TRBV27
clone_size: -
cdr3_aa: CASSLRLAQGRDTQYF
cdr3_nt: TGTGCCAGCAGTTTAAGATTGGCGCAGGGGAGAGATACGCAGTATTTT